This T cell receptor (beta chain) was documented in a study of blood T cell repertoires in COVID-19. Study details: Collection of acute and convalescent COVID-19 samples took place in the United States, Italy and Spain.

The assay was immunoSEQ multiplex PCR, and TCRdb's table has in-frame clones only and misses some. This table has about 200,000 clones, roughly 80% appearing once. This CDR3 has 14 residues. This rearrangement joins TRBV21-1 to TRBJ2-7; the table assigns TRBD1, which was not confirmed against the DNA. TRBV21-1 is an annotated pseudogene. The specimen was peripheral blood. This clonotype was sampled from a human donor in a cohort sampled during active COVID-19. The CDR3, as DNA: TGTGCCAGCGTGGGGAAGGGGCGGAGTCCCGAGCAGTACTTC. Translated: CASVGKGRSPEQYF.